This T cell receptor (beta chain) was sequenced during a study of shared clonotypes between healthy human individuals. V lost 8 bases and J 5 bases, leaving 15 bases between the germline ends. CDR1 and CDR2 (germline): MDHEN, SYDVKM. This CDR3 has 13 amino acids. Sequencing was performed with immunoSEQ multiplex PCR; in TCRdb, only in-frame clones are kept and a portion is missing. The sample includes roughly 1,600,000 clones, 98% of them seen just once. Study-level results: Compared with clonotypes that all four donors shared, non-shared clonotypes had lower generation probabilities.

About this clone: The antigen remains unidentified.

The source is a man aged 25-45 years in good health. V usage is TRBV28 and J usage is TRBJ2-5; D ambiguous. The sample comprised naive CD4+ T cells sorted from blood. Subset defined: CD45RA+ positively selected. This CDR3 is CASGPPMGETQYF. CDR3 bases: TGTGCCAGCGGACCCCCGATGGGGGAGACCCAGTACTTC.